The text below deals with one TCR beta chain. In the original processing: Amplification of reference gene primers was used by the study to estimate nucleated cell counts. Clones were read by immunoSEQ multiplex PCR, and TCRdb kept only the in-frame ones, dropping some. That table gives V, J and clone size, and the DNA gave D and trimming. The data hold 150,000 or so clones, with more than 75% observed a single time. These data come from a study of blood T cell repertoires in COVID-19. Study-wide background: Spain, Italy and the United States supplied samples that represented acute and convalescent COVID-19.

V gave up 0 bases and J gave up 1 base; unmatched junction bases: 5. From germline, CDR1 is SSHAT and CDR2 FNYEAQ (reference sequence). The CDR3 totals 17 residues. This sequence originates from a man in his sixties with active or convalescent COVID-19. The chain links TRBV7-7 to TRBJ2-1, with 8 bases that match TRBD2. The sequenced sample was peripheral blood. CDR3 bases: TGTGCCAGCAGCTTAGCGCCTGCGGGAGGTTCCTACAATGAGCAGTTCTTC. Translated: CASSLAPAGGSYNEQFF.